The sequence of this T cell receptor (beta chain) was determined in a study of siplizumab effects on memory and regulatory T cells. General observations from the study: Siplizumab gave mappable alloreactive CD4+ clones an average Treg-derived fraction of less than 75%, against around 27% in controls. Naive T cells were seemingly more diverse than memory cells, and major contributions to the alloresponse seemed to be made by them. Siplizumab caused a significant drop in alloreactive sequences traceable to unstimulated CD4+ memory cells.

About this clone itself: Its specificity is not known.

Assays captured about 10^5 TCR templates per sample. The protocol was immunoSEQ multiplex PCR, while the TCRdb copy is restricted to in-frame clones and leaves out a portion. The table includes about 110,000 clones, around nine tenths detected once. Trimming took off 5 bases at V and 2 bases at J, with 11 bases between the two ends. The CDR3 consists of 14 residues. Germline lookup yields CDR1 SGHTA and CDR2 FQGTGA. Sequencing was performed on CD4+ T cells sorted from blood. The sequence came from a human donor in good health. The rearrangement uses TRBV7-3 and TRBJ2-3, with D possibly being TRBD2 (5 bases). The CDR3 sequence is CASSTDGNTDTQYF. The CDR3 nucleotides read TGTGCCAGCAGCACTGACGGGAACACAGATACGCAGTATTTT.